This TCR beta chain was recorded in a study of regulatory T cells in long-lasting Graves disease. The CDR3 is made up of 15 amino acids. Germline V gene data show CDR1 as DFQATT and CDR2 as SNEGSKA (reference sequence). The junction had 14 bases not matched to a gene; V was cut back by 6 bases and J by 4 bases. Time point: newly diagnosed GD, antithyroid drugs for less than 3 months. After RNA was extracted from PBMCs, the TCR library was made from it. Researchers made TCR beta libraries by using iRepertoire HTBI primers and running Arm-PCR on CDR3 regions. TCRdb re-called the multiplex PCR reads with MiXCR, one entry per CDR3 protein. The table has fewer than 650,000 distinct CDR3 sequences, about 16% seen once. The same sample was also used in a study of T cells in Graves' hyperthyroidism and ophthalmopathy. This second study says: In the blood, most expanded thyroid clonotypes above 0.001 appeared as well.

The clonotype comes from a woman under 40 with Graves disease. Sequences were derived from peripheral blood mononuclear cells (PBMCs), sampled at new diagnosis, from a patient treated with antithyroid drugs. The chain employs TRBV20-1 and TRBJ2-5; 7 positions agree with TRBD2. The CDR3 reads CSAAPGGRVGETQYF. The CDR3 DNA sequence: TGCAGTGCGGCCCCGGGCGGGAGAGTCGGAGAGACCCAGTACTTC.